The 11 T cell receptor beta chains presented below share a single source sample, sequenced in a study of T-cell memory formation after mild COVID-19. TCRdb processed the 5' RACE reads anew with MiXCR; each CDR3 protein has one entry. The table includes around 250,000 distinct CDR3 sequences, approximately 10% detected once. Sequenced input: PBMCs or a T cell subset sorted from them (not recorded which). All receptors derive from a man younger than 35 who had mild COVID-19 (a few samples of this study predate the infection). Cell type and time point are not known.

This clonotype was seen a handful of times. The chain has TRBV15 and TRBJ2-5; D unclear. The CDR3 covers 14 residues. With 0 bases removed from V and 2 bases from J, the gap between germline ends came to 7 bases. CDR1 and CDR2 (germline): LNHNV, YYDKDF (reference sequence). The CDR3, as DNA: TGTGCCACCAGCAGAGATAGTGTTCAAGAGACCCAGTACTTC. This codes for CATSRDSVQETQYF.

This chain joins TRBV27 and TRBJ2-4; 9 nucleotides align to TRBD2. This CDR3 has 14 amino acids. Trimming cost V 3 bases and J 7 bases; bases outside gene matches: 4. Germline CDR1 reads MNHEY; CDR2 reads SMNVEV (reference sequence). The chain's CDR3 is CASSLAGGRNIQYF. Written as DNA, the CDR3 is TGTGCCAGCAGTTTGGCGGGGGGGCGTAACATTCAGTACTTC.

In this sample, this clonotype turned up a few times. V and J are TRBV9 and TRBJ2-7, with a possible D match to TRBD2 (6 bases). Trimming shortened V by 4 bases and J by 5 bases, and 13 bases separated the two germline ends. Germline loops: CDR1 SGDLS, CDR2 YYNGEE. The CDR3 is 13 amino acids. In DNA form, the CDR3 reads TGTGCCAGCAGCCCCCGACGGGGGAACGAGCAGTACTTC. Protein sequence: CASSPRRGNEQYF.

The V call is TRBV4-2, the J call TRBJ1-6; D is unresolved. Trimming removed 5 bases at V and 8 bases at J, with 16 bases between. CDR3 length: 15 amino acids. Germline V gene lookup returns CDR1 LGHNA and CDR2 YNFKEQ. The CDR3 is CASSSDVGPDSPLHF. The CDR3 nucleotides read TGTGCCAGCAGCTCAGACGTAGGGCCCGATTCACCCCTCCACTTT.

The rearrangement joins TRBV20-1 to TRBJ1-1, with D perhaps matching TRBD1 (5 bases). Germline assignment: CDR1 DFQATT and CDR2 SNEGSKA (reference sequence). The V and J ends lost 3 bases and 1 base respectively, with 6 bases between them. The CDR3 contains 12 residues. DNA for the CDR3: TGCAGTGCTAGCCAGGGGAACACTGAAGCTTTCTTT. Translated, it gives CSASQGNTEAFF.

This clonotype was detected only a few times. The chain couples TRBV6-5 to TRBJ2-7; 12 nucleotides match TRBD1. J was trimmed by 6 bases and V by 3 bases; bases with no gene match: 6. The CDR3 sequence is 15 residues long. Germline values: CDR1 MNHEY, CDR2 SVGAGI. The CDR3, as DNA: TGTGCCAGCAGTTATGGGACAGGGGGCCTTGGCGAGCAGTACTTC. Translating gives CASSYGTGGLGEQYF.

This clonotype was counted between two and nine times. The chain uses TRBV27 and TRBJ2-7; TRBD1 aligns across 7 bases. The CDR3 length is 14 residues. Germline CDR1 is MNHEY and CDR2 is SMNVEV (reference sequence). V shed 2 bases, J shed 6 bases, and the junction held 7 bases outside the gene matches. In nucleotides, the CDR3 is TGTGCCAGCAGTTTAGACAGGGCTCTCTCCGAGCAGTACTTC. This gives the protein CASSLDRALSEQYF.

This clonotype was seen a few times. This sequence joins TRBV3-1 and TRBJ2-2; unclear D gene. Germline V gene data show CDR1 as LGHDT and CDR2 as YNNKEL (reference sequence). Trimming took 7 bases from V and 1 from J, leaving 13 bases between them. This CDR3 is built from 15 residues. CDR3 sequence (DNA): TGTGCCAGCACCACAGTCCCGGGGAACACCGGGGAGCTGTTTTTT. Residues: CASTTVPGNTGELFF.

There are a few counts of this clonotype. The rearrangement uses TRBV30 and TRBJ2-6, with unresolved D. The CDR3 is made up of 15 amino acids. The germline V and J ends were trimmed by 2 bases and 0 bases, with 8 bases remaining between them. Germline loops: CDR1 GTSNPN, CDR2 SVGIG (reference sequence). The CDR3 is CAWSSELSGANVLTF. The CDR3 DNA reads TGTGCCTGGAGTTCAGAGCTCTCTGGGGCCAACGTCCTGACTTTC.

The chain joins TRBV3-1 to TRBJ1-1; D is possibly TRBD1 (6 bases). Trimming took 4 bases from V and 1 from J, leaving 10 bases between them. This CDR3 spans 14 amino acids. Germline CDR1 is LGHDT and CDR2 is YNNKEL (reference sequence). CDR3 loop: CASSLFRGNTEAFF. The CDR3 coding sequence is TGTGCCAGCAGCCTATTCAGGGGGAACACTGAAGCTTTCTTT.

In this sample, this clonotype turned up a few times. The chain uses TRBV6-5 and TRBJ2-5; D uncertain. CDR3 length: 14 residues. Between the trimmed V and J ends, which lost 5 bases and 5 bases, there was a span of 15 bases. Germline lookup yields CDR1 MNHEY and CDR2 SVGAGI. The CDR3 reads CASSRLGGPETQYF. CDR3 nucleotides: TGTGCCAGCAGTCGCCTAGGTGGGCCGGAGACCCAGTACTTC.